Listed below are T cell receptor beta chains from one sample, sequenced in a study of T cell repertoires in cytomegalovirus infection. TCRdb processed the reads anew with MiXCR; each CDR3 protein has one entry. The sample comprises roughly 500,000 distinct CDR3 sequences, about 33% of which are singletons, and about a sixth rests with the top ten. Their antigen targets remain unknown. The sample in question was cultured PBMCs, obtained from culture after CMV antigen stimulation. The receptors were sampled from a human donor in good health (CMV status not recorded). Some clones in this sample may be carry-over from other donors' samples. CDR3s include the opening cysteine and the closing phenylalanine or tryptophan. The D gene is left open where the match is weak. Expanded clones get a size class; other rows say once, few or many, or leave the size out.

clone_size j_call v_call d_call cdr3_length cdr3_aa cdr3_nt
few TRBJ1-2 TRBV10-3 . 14 CAISEGTSNYGYTF TGTGCCATCAGTGAAGGGACATCAAACTATGGCTACACCTTC
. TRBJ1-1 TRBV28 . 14 CASSFGTLNTEAFF TGTGCCAGCAGTTTCGGGACGTTAAACACTGAAGCTTTCTTT
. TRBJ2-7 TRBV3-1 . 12 CASSQELYEQYF TGTGCCAGCAGCCAAGAATTGTACGAGCAGTACTTC
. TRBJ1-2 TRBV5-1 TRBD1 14 CASSSTDRGGGYTF TGCGCCAGCAGCTCGACGGACAGGGGCGGTGGCTACACCTTC
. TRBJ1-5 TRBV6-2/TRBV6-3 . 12 CASSQGWQPQHF TGTGCCAGCTCCCAAGGTTGGCAGCCCCAGCATTTT
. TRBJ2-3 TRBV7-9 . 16 CASSLGSGESADTQYF TGTGCCAGCAGCTTAGGGTCCGGGGAAAGCGCAGATACGCAGTATTTT
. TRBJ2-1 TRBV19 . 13 CASSIREYNEQFF TGTGCCAGTAGTATAAGGGAGTACAATGAGCAGTTCTTC
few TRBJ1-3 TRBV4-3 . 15 CASSSAGASGNTIYF TGCGCCAGCAGTTCCGCCGGGGCGTCAGGAAACACCATATATTTT
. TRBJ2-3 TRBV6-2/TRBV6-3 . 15 CASRTQNSGPDTQYF TGTGCCAGCAGGACTCAGAACTCTGGCCCAGATACGCAGTATTTT
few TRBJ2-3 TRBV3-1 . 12 CASSRGEHTQYF TGTGCCAGCAGCCGCGGGGAGCATACGCAGTATTTT
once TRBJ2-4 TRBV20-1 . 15 CSARDYLGAKNIQYF TGCAGTGCTAGAGATTACCTTGGCGCCAAAAACATTCAGTACTTC
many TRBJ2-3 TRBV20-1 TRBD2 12 CSALAGPDTQYF TGCAGTGCTCTAGCGGGGCCAGATACGCAGTATTTT
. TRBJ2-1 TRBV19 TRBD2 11 CASNGRNEQFF TGTGCCAGTAACGGGAGGAATGAGCAGTTCTTC
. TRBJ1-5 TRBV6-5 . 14 CASRRLLSNQPQHF TGTGCCAGCAGACGACTCCTTAGCAATCAGCCCCAGCATTTT
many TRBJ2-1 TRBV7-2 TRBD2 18 CASSLLRETLGTYNEQFF TGTGCCAGCAGCTTATTGCGGGAGACACTGGGAACCTACAATGAGCAGTTCTTC
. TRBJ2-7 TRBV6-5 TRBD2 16 CASSYGGLAGTYEQYF TGTGCCAGCAGTTACGGAGGACTAGCGGGAACCTACGAGCAGTACTTC
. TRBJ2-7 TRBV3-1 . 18 CASSQDWWRGQKDYEQYF TGTGCCAGCAGCCAAGATTGGTGGCGCGGGCAGAAGGACTACGAGCAGTACTTC
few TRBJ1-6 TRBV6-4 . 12 CASRGPGSPLHF TGTGCCAGCAGAGGGCCGGGTTCACCCCTCCACTTT
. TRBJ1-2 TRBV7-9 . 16 CASSSLGDLGHYGYTF TGTGCCAGCAGCTCTCTCGGGGACCTGGGCCACTATGGCTACACCTTC
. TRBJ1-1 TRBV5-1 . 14 CASSLGRPNTEAFF TGCGCCAGCAGCCTCGGGCGGCCCAACACTGAAGCTTTCTTT
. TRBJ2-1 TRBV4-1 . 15 CASSQDGGEYNEQFF TGCGCCAGCAGCCAAGACGGTGGGGAATACAATGAGCAGTTCTTC
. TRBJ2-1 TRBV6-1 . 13 CASARERWSEQFF TGTGCCAGCGCCCGGGAGCGGTGGAGTGAGCAGTTCTTC
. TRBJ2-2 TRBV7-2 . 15 CASSSRAGNTGELFF TGTGCCAGCAGCTCCCGGGCGGGAAACACCGGGGAGCTGTTTTTT
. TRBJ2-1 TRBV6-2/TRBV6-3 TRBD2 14 CASSKGLVTNEQFF TGTGCCAGCAGCAAGGGACTAGTCACCAATGAGCAGTTCTTC
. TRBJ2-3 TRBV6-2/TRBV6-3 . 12 CASSYFGDTQYF TGTGCCAGCAGTTATTTTGGAGATACGCAGTATTTT
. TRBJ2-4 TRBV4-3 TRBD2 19 CASSQEAAGGNLAKNIQYF TGCGCCAGCAGCCAAGAAGCAGCGGGAGGGAACTTAGCCAAAAACATTCAGTACTTC
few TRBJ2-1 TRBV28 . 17 CATSPAGAKISYNEQFF TGTGCCACCTCACCGGCCGGGGCAAAGATCTCCTACAATGAGCAGTTCTTC
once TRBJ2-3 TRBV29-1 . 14 CSVGSARDTDTQYF TGCAGCGTTGGGAGTGCGCGGGACACAGATACGCAGTATTTT
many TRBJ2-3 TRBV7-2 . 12 CASSQQGDTQYF TGTGCCAGCAGCCAACAGGGAGATACGCAGTATTTT
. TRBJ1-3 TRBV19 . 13 CASTRGSGNTIYF TGTGCCAGTACCCGGGGCTCTGGAAACACCATATATTTT
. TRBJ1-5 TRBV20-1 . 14 CSARDTGSNQPQHF TGCAGTGCTAGGGATACAGGGAGCAATCAGCCCCAGCATTTT
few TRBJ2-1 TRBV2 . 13 CASSSTRDHEQFF TGTGCCAGCAGCTCAACTAGAGACCATGAGCAGTTCTTC
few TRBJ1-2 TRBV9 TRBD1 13 CASSGQGWSGYTF TGTGCCAGCAGCGGACAGGGGTGGAGTGGCTACACCTTC
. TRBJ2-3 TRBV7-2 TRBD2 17 CASSLSLAGVFTDTQYF TGTGCCAGCAGCTTAAGTTTAGCGGGAGTATTCACAGATACGCAGTATTTT
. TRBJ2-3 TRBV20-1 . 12 CSARRESDTQYF TGCAGTGCTAGACGGGAGTCTGATACGCAGTATTTT
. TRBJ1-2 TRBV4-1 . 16 CASSQGVDSRSYGYTF TGCGCCAGCAGCCAGGGGGTGGATTCGCGAAGCTATGGCTACACCTTC
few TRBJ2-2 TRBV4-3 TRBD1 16 CASSQGDRGDTGELFF TGCGCCAGCAGCCAAGGGGACAGGGGAGACACCGGGGAGCTGTTTTTT
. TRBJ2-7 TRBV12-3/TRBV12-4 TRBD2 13 CASSPQMSAGEYF TGTGCCAGCAGTCCCCAGATGAGCGCGGGAGAGTACTTC
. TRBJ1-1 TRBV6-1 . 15 CASSYSVGSDTEAFF TGTGCCAGCAGTTATAGTGTGGGTTCGGACACTGAAGCTTTCTTT
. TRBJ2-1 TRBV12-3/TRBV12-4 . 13 CASSYLGINEQFF TGTGCCAGCAGTTACCTAGGGATCAATGAGCAGTTCTTC
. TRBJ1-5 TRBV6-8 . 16 CASRGTGGAGNQPQHF TGTGCCAGCAGGGGGACCGGGGGGGCGGGCAATCAGCCCCAGCATTTT
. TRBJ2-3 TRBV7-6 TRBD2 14 CASSFSGRGDTQYF TGTGCCAGCAGCTTCAGCGGGAGAGGAGATACGCAGTATTTT
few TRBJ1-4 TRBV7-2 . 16 CASSLGGSRAGEKLFF TGTGCCAGCAGCTTAGGAGGTAGCAGGGCCGGTGAAAAACTGTTTTTT
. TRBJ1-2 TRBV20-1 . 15 CSARNSIGSVTGYTF TGCAGTGCTAGAAACTCAATAGGTTCGGTAACTGGCTACACCTTC
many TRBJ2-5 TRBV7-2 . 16 CASSRSEVAFQETQYF TGTGCCAGCAGCCGTTCAGAGGTAGCCTTCCAAGAGACCCAGTACTTC
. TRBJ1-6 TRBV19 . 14 CASRALAENSPLHF TGTGCCAGTAGAGCCTTGGCAGAAAATTCACCCCTCCACTTT
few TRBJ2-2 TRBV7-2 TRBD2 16 CASSRGTSGRAGELFF TGTGCCAGCAGCCGTGGGACTAGCGGTAGGGCCGGGGAGCTGTTTTTT